This TCR beta chain was retrieved from a study of shared clonotypes between healthy human individuals (dated by TCRdb to the early 2020s). About the investigation overall: The cohort included three men and a couple of women between 18 and 49 years of age. Per donor, leukapheresis produced somewhere between about 0.8 and 9.5 billion PBMCs. For each donor, CD4 naive and CD4 memory were each run on three plates, CD8 naive on two plates, and CD8 memory on one plate. Libraries were prepared and TCR repertoires were sequenced by different laboratories using diverse techniques, in order to increase sequencing depth and limit assay-specific biases. To estimate repertoire size and how much clonotypes are shared between individuals, the study performed deep sequencing of blood TCR repertoires from roughly five healthy adults.

A note on this clone: What antigen it recognizes has not been identified. No much larger clone is present one base from it, and per-base qualities are unavailable.

CDR1 and CDR2, looked up from the germline V gene (reference sequence), are LNHDA and SQIVND. V lost 6 bases and J lost 0 bases, and the count of bases not matched to a germline gene is 12. The CDR3 numbers 17 residues from cysteine through phenylalanine. Of the read, only the CDR3 DNA is kept; its 51 bases are in frame from base 1. TCR CDR3 regions were amplified from genomic DNA by multiplex PCR using the deep immunoSEQ assay. Extracted genomic DNA from each cell subset was distributed evenly across all wells of several immunoSEQ 96-well plates, and each plate was treated as a replicate. For sorted subsets, approximately 190 ng of genomic DNA, equivalent to roughly 33,000 T cell genomes, went into each replicate PCR. Purified libraries were quantified with a Qubit 3.0 fluorometer, sized on a Bioanalyzer 2100, and re-quantified with the KAPA Library Quantification kit. Each immunoSEQ 96-well plate was sequenced on its own single-read 150-cycle Illumina NextSeq 550 flow cell. The study's processing was this. Because the immunoSEQ output included only junctional sequences and no quality scores, the filtering could not be the same as the filtering used for full-length reads. To assign V/J genes and CDR3, sequences were annotated using PyIR, a Python wrapper for IgBLAST v1.9, with IMGT germline references. Reads were filtered out if the reads had weak V/J assignments (E-value above 1e-6), no CDR3, stop codons, out-of-frame junctions, or ambiguous translated residues. V3J clonotypes were defined as sequences sharing an identical inferred V gene, J gene, and CDR3 amino acid sequence. The percentage overlap between two repertoires was calculated by dividing the number of shared unique clonotypes by the size of the smaller repertoire. RTK rarefaction, the Chao1 estimator, and Recon v2.1 estimates of unobserved clonotypes were used to assess repertoire richness. OLGA was used to compute generation probabilities for all TCRbeta clonotypes that the gDNA method yielded from a handful of donors. The table was pulled from immuneACCESS by TCRdb, which kept in-frame rearrangements only. Such tables lose some clones; where checked, under half of the loss comes from unresolved V genes, and the rest has no known cause. From that table come the V and J calls and clone size; the DNA was used to work out D and trimming. Present in this sample are hundreds of thousands of clones, about 95% of which were seen just once. The ten largest clones add up to roughly 0.1% of the sample.

Beyond this particular receptor, the publication reports: Sampling was limited to blood, and TCR repertoires in tissue likely differ from TCR repertoires in blood. When four donors were compared, the shared fraction of clonotypes was about 5% for naive CD4, over 3% for naive CD8, 2% to 2.5% for memory CD4, and 0.4% for memory CD8. Compared with non-shared clonotypes, the clonotypes found in all four sorted-subset donors had higher generation probabilities. Because the study included a small number of donors, the genetic and exposure-history diversity represented was limited. Rarefaction of sorted-subset datasets indicated incomplete sequencing despite the large sequencing depth. Based on pairwise subsampling, the degree of clonotype sharing among donors was expected to be affected by sequencing depth. Estimated clonotype richness was generally larger for naive than for memory subsets.

CD8 naive samples were obtained by positive selection for CCR7 among CD45RO-negative cells, yielding a CD45RA+CCR7+ population from which TemRA cells were excluded. The donors were healthy, HIV-negative adults who had no recently reported acute infections or vaccinations. All donors were Caucasian adults living in Nashville, Tennessee, USA. After blood collection by leukapheresis, PBMCs were isolated using Ficoll-Histopaque density gradient centrifugation and then cryopreserved in the vapor phase of liquid nitrogen. Analytical flow cytometry was used to check the purity and quantity of every magnetically sorted T cell population. From each sorted fraction, genomic DNA was isolated and quantified by UV absorbance on a Nanodrop 2000c.

The chain was built from TRBV19 and TRBJ1-1, and 8 junctional nucleotides match TRBD1. Sequencing was done on a sample of naive CD8+ T cells sorted from blood. The cell subset or site label on this specimen signifies: CD45RA+CCR7+. The clonotype originates from a woman aged 25-40 years in good health. CDR3 sequence: CASSPDREGVLNTEAFF. The nucleotide sequence is given as TGTGCCAGTAGCCCGGACAGGGAGGGAGTGTTGAACACTGAAGCTTTCTTT.